Below, one TCR beta chain is given with its context. The data stem from a study of blood T cell repertoires in COVID-19. Clones were sequenced by immunoSEQ multiplex PCR, and TCRdb holds only the in-frame ones, with some missing. The sample carries about 470,000 clones, about 90% recorded once. The germline V gene encodes CDR1 SGHRS and CDR2 YFSETQ. The CDR3 is 15 amino acids. V lost 5 bases, J lost 0 bases, and 4 bases stayed unmatched. The V call is TRBV5-1, the J call TRBJ2-1, with 8 nucleotides matching TRBD2. This TCR was recovered from a woman under 30 who had recovered from COVID-19. The sample consisted of PBMCs or T cells enriched from blood (not recorded which). The CDR3 nucleotides are TGCGCCAGCAGTTTTAGCGGGGTCTCCTACAATGAGCAGTTCTTC. As protein: CASSFSGVSYNEQFF. Full variable domain (rest looked up from reference TRBV5-1 and TRBJ2-1): KAGVTQTPRYLIKTRGQQVTLSCSPISGHRSVSWYQQTPGQGLQFLFEYFSETQRNKGNFPGRFSGRQFSNSRSEMNVSTLELGDSALYLCASSFSGVSYNEQFFGPGTRLTVL.